This TCR beta chain was recovered during a study of CD8+CD57+ T cells in acquired aplastic anemia. Background on the study: The study obtained an average of around 3.4 ug of DNA from sorted CD4+ and CD8+ cells. Healthy donors yielded some 9.9 million CD4+ cell reads on average.

V lost 5 bases and J lost 4; bases outside the gene matches: 4. The CDR3 sequence is 15 residues long. The study profiled TCR beta VDJ and CDR3 using genomic DNA as template. TCRdb reprocessed the reads via MiXCR and lists one record per CDR3 protein. The sample has approximately 200,000 distinct CDR3 sequences, around half seen once. Regarding the study as a whole: Simpson's diversity of CD8+ cells was not significantly different in patients compared with controls. A set of approximately 29 CD8+ CDR3 sequences was shared between patients and controls, and these sequences appeared highly expressed in patients.

Comments on this clonotype: What it recognizes is unknown.

This rearrangement joins TRBV12-3 or TRBV12-4 to TRBJ2-1; 11 nucleotides align to TRBD2. Source material: sorted CD4+, CD8+, or CD8+CD57+ T cells (not recorded which) from PBMCs. The origin of this receptor is a human donor in good health, serving as a control. CDR3 residues: CASSPTSGRYNEQFF. For the CDR3, the DNA is TGTGCCAGCAGTCCCACTAGCGGGAGATACAATGAGCAGTTCTTC.